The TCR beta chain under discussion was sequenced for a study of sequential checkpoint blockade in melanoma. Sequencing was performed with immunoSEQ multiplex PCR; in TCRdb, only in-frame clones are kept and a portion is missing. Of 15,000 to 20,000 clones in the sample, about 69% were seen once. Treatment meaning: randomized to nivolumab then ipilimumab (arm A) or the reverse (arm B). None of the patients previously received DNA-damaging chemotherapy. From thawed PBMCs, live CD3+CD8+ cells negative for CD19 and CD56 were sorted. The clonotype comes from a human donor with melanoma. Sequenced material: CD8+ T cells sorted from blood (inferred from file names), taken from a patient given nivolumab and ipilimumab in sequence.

This CDR3 is CASSELGGAGGFF. The CDR3, as DNA: TGTGCCAGCAGTGAATTAGGGGGGGCCGGAGGGTTCTTC. The chain joins TRBV2 to TRBJ2-1, with D maybe TRBD2 (7 bases). The germline V and J ends were trimmed by 2 bases and 15 bases, with 17 bases remaining between them. Germline CDR1 is SNHLY and CDR2 is FYNNEI. The CDR3 covers 13 residues.